This paragraph covers one TCR beta chain sequence. Other nucleotide sequences from this sample produce the same CDR3. These data belong to a study of shared clonotypes between healthy human individuals. Data came from immunoSEQ multiplex PCR; TCRdb stores just in-frame clones and leaves some out. This sample has roughly 1,500,000 clones; around 98% occur once, and the top ten carry 0.4% to 0.45%. The CDR3 sequence is 13 residues long. Germline assignment: CDR1 SEHNR and CDR2 FQNEAQ (reference sequence). Trimming removed 1 base from V and 2 bases from J, with 6 bases in between. The receptor was derived from a man younger than 40 in good health. V gene TRBV7-9 combines with J gene TRBJ2-7; D gene uncertain. The material sequenced was naive CD4+ T cells sorted from blood. Subset meaning: CD45RA+ positively selected. The CDR3 sequence is CASSLVGTYEQYF. For the CDR3, the DNA is TGTGCCAGCAGCTTAGTTGGTACCTACGAGCAGTACTTC.